These 23 T cell receptor beta chains were all obtained from the same sample, sequenced in a study of T cells in Graves' hyperthyroidism and ophthalmopathy (dated by TCRdb to the late 2010s). The method was multiplex PCR. Sequencer: Illumina HiSeq 2000. Amplification of TCR beta CDR3 regions was carried out from RNA transcripts. The first round of RT-PCR for the TCR CDR3 was performed with the HTBI primer set and the Qiagen OneStep RT-PCR kit. TCRdb ran its own pipeline on the public reads, namely fastp trimming at Q25 and MiXCR clone calling, and kept in-frame beta chains. A single entry per CDR3 protein holds the most common genes and DNA from its merged rows. A total of around 280,000 distinct CDR3 sequences appear in this sample, about an eighth of them only once. The biggest ten clones account for 7.8% of the sample. The sample comprised blood. These receptors all come from a woman in her twenties or thirties with Graves' hyperthyroidism that later progressed to Graves' ophthalmopathy.

This clonotype occurred many times. This chain connects TRBV30 to TRBJ2-7; D gene uncertain. V lost 6 bases to trimming and J lost 0 bases, with 9 bases between them. The CDR3 extends over 12 amino acids. The germline V gene has CDR1 GTSNPN and CDR2 SVGIG (reference sequence). CDR3 protein: CACATDSYEQYF. CDR3 sequence (DNA): TGTGCCTGTGCGACTGACTCCTACGAGCAGTACTTC.

This clonotype was observed at least ten times. The V and J genes are TRBV20-1 and TRBJ2-1; the match to TRBD2 covers 11 bases. Germline V gene data show CDR1 as DFQATT and CDR2 as SNEGSKA (reference sequence). J was trimmed by 10 bases and V by 5 bases; bases with no gene match: 16. The CDR3 is made up of 16 amino acids. The CDR3 bases are TGCAGTGCTCCCCGGGTAGCGGGAGGGAGGGTATCCGAGCAGTTCTTC. It specifies CSAPRVAGGRVSEQFF.

This chain links TRBV7-3 with TRBJ2-4; the match to TRBD2 covers 9 bases. CDR3 size: 17 residues. From germline, CDR1 is SGHTA and CDR2 FQGTGA. The ends lost 7 bases at V and 0 bases at J; junction bases unmatched: 10. CDR3 amino acids: CASTSRASGVAKNIQYF. DNA for the CDR3: TGTGCCAGCACCTCCAGGGCTAGCGGGGTAGCCAAAAACATTCAGTACTTC.

The chain uses TRBV27 and TRBJ2-7; 12 positions agree with TRBD2. The CDR3 covers 16 residues. Trimming took 5 bases from V and 0 from J; bases not matched to a gene: 5. From germline, CDR1 is MNHEY and CDR2 SMNVEV (reference sequence). CDR3 in amino acids: CASSPGLAGPSYEQYF. In DNA, the CDR3 is TGTGCCAGCAGTCCCGGACTAGCGGGGCCCTCCTACGAGCAGTACTTC.

Details on this clonotype: This may arise from a read error, as a much more abundant clone is one base away. This chain links TRBV27 with TRBJ2-1, with a tentative D call TRBD2 (5 bases). The assigned J gene may be wrong: the sequence end matches TRBJ2-7 better. The length of the CDR3 is 18 residues. Germline CDR1 MNHEY, CDR2 SMNVEV (reference sequence). DNA for the CDR3: TGTGCCAGCACCTATTCCTCAATTCGGGGTCTCCCCTACAATGAGCAGTACTTC. Protein sequence: CASTYSSIRGLPYNEQYF.

This clonotype was recorded many times. The chain recombines TRBV7-2 with TRBJ2-2; the D gene could be TRBD1 or TRBD2 (5 bases each). Trimming pared 5 bases from V and 6 bases from J, leaving 19 bases between. CDR3 length equals 16 residues. Germline-derived CDR1 and CDR2 are SGHTA and FQGNSA. DNA for the CDR3: TGTGCCAGCAGCGCCGGGGTAGGGACGATGGCCGGGGAGCTGTTTTTT. Its translation: CASSAGVGTMAGELFF.

The sample holds many counts of this clonotype. The chain uses TRBV7-2 and TRBJ2-1, with D hard to call. This CDR3 is 11 amino acids long. Germline assignment: CDR1 SGHTA and CDR2 FQGNSA. V dropped 2 bases and J dropped 10 bases, with 6 bases sitting between them. CDR3 protein: CASSLTREQFF. In DNA, the CDR3 is TGTGCCAGCAGCTTAACTCGCGAGCAGTTCTTC. The entire variable domain, with the rest obtained from reference TRBV7-2 and TRBJ2-1, is as follows: GAGVSQSPSNKVTEKGKDVELRCDPISGHTALYWYRQSLGQGLEFLIYFQGNSAPDKSGLPSDRFSAERTGGSVSTLTIQRTQQEDSAVYLCASSLTREQFFGPGTRLTVL.

In this sample, this clonotype turned up many times. The J gene is TRBJ2-5, the V gene TRBV6-2 or TRBV6-3; D perhaps matches TRBD1 (6 bases). Germline assignment: CDR1 MNHEY and CDR2 SVGEGT. The CDR3 contains 16 residues. V lost 2 bases and J lost 2, with 15 bases in between. CDR3 sequence reads: CASSYPVWTAQETQYF. The CDR3 nucleotides read TGTGCCAGCAGTTACCCTGTGTGGACAGCACAAGAGACCCAGTACTTC.

The V gene is TRBV25-1, the J gene TRBJ2-4; D is ambiguous. Trimming took off 5 bases at V and 8 bases at J, with 13 bases between the two ends. Germline V gene lookup returns CDR1 MGHDK and CDR2 SYGVNS. The CDR3 covers 13 residues. This chain's CDR3 is CASSRMEGDIQYF. The CDR3 DNA reads TGTGCCAGCAGTAGGATGGAAGGAGACATTCAGTACTTC.

This clonotype was seen ten or more times. V usage is TRBV30 and J usage is TRBJ2-3; TRBD1 matches 7 bases. J lost 1 base, V lost 1 base, and 11 bases had no gene match. CDR1 and CDR2 from the germline V gene are GTSNPN and SVGIG (reference sequence). The CDR3 extends over 17 amino acids. The CDR3 coding sequence is TGTGCCTGGAGTGCGGGAATGGGGACAGAGGGCACAGATACGCAGTATTTT. Its protein is CAWSAGMGTEGTDTQYF.

Points on this clonotype: A read error is possible here, since a much larger clone lies one base away. This chain's CDR3 is CASRPGLWDNEQYF. In DNA, the CDR3 is TGTGCCAGCAGGCCGGGTCTCTGGGACAATGAGCAGTACTTC. V and J are TRBV12-3 or TRBV12-4 and TRBJ2-1, with D possibly TRBD1 on 6 matching bases. The J call is doubtful: the DNA matches TRBJ2-7 better. The CDR3 has 14 residues.

This clonotype was detected a few times. CDR3 residues: CASSIEGQGTSGANVLTF. The CDR3 DNA reads as TGTGCCAGTAGTATAGAGGGACAGGGGACCTCTGGGGCCAACGTCCTGACTTTC. This rearrangement joins TRBV19 to TRBJ2-6; 10 nucleotides align to TRBD1. The V segment lost 0 bases and the J segment 0 bases; nucleotides outside the gene matches: 2. CDR1 and CDR2 (germline): LNHDA, SQIVND (reference sequence). CDR3 length: 18 amino acids.

This clonotype occurred many times. The rearrangement links TRBV18 to TRBJ1-2; possibly TRBD1 for D (5 bases). Germline V gene data show CDR1 as KGHSH and CDR2 as LQKENI. The CDR3 length is 13 residues. V was trimmed by 3 bases and J by 6 bases, leaving 11 bases between them. The CDR3 DNA follows: TGTGCCAGCTCACCGGGACGGCCGCATGGCTACACCTTC. As protein: CASSPGRPHGYTF.

Many counts were recorded for this clonotype. This chain links TRBV28 with TRBJ2-1; D is unresolved. This CDR3 has 11 residues. V lost 8 bases and J lost 7, with 9 bases in between. Per the germline V gene, CDR1 is MDHEN and CDR2 is SYDVKM. Here the CDR3 DNA reads TGTGCCAGCGCAGATTATAATGAGCAGTTCTTC. Its translation is CASADYNEQFF.

This clonotype was seen repeatedly, ten times or more. V gene TRBV27 combines with J gene TRBJ2-7; 9 bases match TRBD1. V shed 2 bases, J shed 4 bases, and the junction held 3 bases outside the gene matches. The CDR3 has 14 residues. Germline V gene data show CDR1 as MNHEY and CDR2 as SMNVEV (reference sequence). CDR3 in DNA: TGTGCCAGCAGTTTAGAGACAGGGGGTTACGAGCAGTACTTC. Protein: CASSLETGGYEQYF.

This clonotype was observed many times. The rearrangement uses TRBV28 and TRBJ1-4; 7 bases are a match to TRBD1. V lost 7 bases and J lost 3; bases outside the gene matches: 5. Germline V lookup: CDR1 MDHEN, CDR2 SYDVKM. The CDR3 spans 14 residues. The CDR3 nucleotides are TGTGCCAGCACCTCAGGGGGATCTAATGAAAAACTGTTTTTT. It encodes CASTSGGSNEKLFF. Supplemented by reference TRBV28 and TRBJ1-4, the full variable domain reads DVKVTQSSRYLVKRTGEKVFLECVQDMDHENMFWYRQDPGLGLRLIYFSYDVKMKEKGDIPEGYSVSREKKERFSLILESASTNQTSMYLCASTSGGSNEKLFFGSGTQLSVL.

This clonotype was found many times. The chain couples TRBV7-9 to TRBJ1-2, with no clear D. The length of the CDR3 is 14 residues. Looked up from germline, CDR1 is SEHNR and CDR2 is FQNEAQ (reference sequence). Trimming removed 5 bases at V and 8 bases at J, with 18 bases between. The CDR3, as DNA: TGTGCCAGCAGCCCCGAGGAGAGGGCGGGAGGCTACACCTTC. This codes for CASSPEERAGGYTF.

This clonotype has at least ten counts. V is TRBV27 and J is TRBJ2-7; 9 nucleotides line up with TRBD2. V shed 4 bases, J shed 3 bases, and the junction held 4 bases outside the gene matches. The CDR3 runs 14 residues. The germline V gene has CDR1 MNHEY and CDR2 SMNVEV (reference sequence). The CDR3 DNA reads TGTGCCAGCAGTTCTGGGACTAGCTTCTACGAGCAGTACTTC. It is translated as CASSSGTSFYEQYF.

This clonotype was recorded at least ten times. V and J are TRBV6-6 and TRBJ1-1; tentatively, D is TRBD1 (5 bases). This CDR3 contains 17 residues. V was trimmed by 0 bases and J by 2 bases, leaving 16 bases between them. Per the germline V gene, CDR1 is MNHNY and CDR2 is SVGAGI (reference sequence). For the CDR3, the DNA is TGTGCCAGCAGTTACTCGAGGGGTGGGGCTTCCAACACTGAAGCTTTCTTT. It is translated as CASSYSRGGASNTEAFF.

This clonotype showed up just a few times. The chain links TRBV6-2 or TRBV6-3 to TRBJ1-5; a weak D match, TRBD1 (5 bases). The germline gives CDR1 MNHEY, CDR2 SVGEGT. The V end lost 6 bases, the J end lost 2 bases, and 14 bases lay between the germline ends. The CDR3 totals 15 residues. The CDR3: CASRVGGVGNQPQHF. CDR3 bases: TGTGCCAGCAGAGTCGGGGGAGTAGGCAATCAGCCCCAGCATTTT.

This clonotype has a count of ten or more. The V and J genes are TRBV30 and TRBJ2-5, with 7 positions matching TRBD2. Germline V lookup: CDR1 GTSNPN, CDR2 SVGIG (reference sequence). This CDR3 contains 14 residues. V shed 0 bases and J 5 bases; nucleotides not matched to a gene: 6. CDR3 DNA sequence: TGTGCCTGGAGTGTACGAGGACTAGTTGAGACCCAGTACTTC. Its protein is CAWSVRGLVETQYF.

This clonotype was detected many times. The chain employs TRBV6-1 and TRBJ1-4, with D hard to call. V shed 3 bases and J shed 7 bases, with 9 bases lying between them. This CDR3 spans 13 amino acids. Per the germline V gene, CDR1 is MNHNS and CDR2 is SASEGT. CDR3 in amino acids: CASSDRPIEKLFF. In DNA, the CDR3 is TGTGCCAGCAGTGATCGGCCAATTGAAAAACTGTTTTTT.

This clonotype was picked up many times. The chain has TRBV6-2 or TRBV6-3 and TRBJ2-1, with 10 bases lining up with TRBD2. V shed 5 bases, J shed 2 bases, and the junction held 15 bases outside the gene matches. This CDR3 is built from 19 residues. The germline V gene has CDR1 MNHEY and CDR2 SVGEGT. CDR3 sequence reads: CASSPQQWLAGVAYNEQFF. CDR3 nucleotides: TGTGCCAGCAGTCCGCAACAGTGGCTAGCGGGAGTCGCCTACAATGAGCAGTTCTTC.